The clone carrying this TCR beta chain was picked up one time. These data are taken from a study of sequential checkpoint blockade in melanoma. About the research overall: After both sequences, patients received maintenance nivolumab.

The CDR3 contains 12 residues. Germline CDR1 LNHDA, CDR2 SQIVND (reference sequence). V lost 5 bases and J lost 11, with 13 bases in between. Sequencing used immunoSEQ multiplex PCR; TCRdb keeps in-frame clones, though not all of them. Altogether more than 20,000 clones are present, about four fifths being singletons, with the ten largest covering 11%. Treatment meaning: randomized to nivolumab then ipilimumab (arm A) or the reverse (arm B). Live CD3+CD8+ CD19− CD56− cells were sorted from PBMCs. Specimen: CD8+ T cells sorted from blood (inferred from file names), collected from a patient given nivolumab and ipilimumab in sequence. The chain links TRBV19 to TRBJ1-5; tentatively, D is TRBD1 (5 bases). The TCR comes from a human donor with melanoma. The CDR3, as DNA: TGTGCCAGTAGTCACGATACGGGGGCCCAGCATTTT. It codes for CASSHDTGAQHF. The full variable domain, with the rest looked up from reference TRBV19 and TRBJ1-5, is DGGITQSPKYLFRKEGQNVTLSCEQNLNHDAMYWYRQDPGQGLRLIYYSQIVNDFQKGDIAEGYSVSREKKESFPLTVTSAQKNPTAFYLCASSHDTGAQHFGDGTRLSIL.